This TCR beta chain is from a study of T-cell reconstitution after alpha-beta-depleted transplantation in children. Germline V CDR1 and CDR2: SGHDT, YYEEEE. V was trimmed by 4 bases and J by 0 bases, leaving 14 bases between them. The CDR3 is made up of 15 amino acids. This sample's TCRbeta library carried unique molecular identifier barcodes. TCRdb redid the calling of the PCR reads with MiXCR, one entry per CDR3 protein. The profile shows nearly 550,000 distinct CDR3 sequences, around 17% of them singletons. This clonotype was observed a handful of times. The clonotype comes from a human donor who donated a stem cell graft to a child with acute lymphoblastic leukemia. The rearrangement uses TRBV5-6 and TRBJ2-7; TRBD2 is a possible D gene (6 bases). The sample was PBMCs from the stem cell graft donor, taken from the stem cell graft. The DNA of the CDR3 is TGTGCCAGCAGCGGGGGGACCGCAAACTCCTACGAGCAGTACTTC. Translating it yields CASSGGTANSYEQYF. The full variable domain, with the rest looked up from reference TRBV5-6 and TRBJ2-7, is DAGVTQSPTHLIKTRGQQVTLRCSPKSGHDTVSWYQQALGQGPQFIFQYYEEEERQRGNFPDRFSGHQFPNYSSELNVNALLLGDSALYLCASSGGTANSYEQYFGPGTRLTVT.